These T cell receptor beta chains were read from a single sample in a study of neurological immune-mediated disorders. A single record per CDR3 protein comes from TCRdb applying MiXCR to the 5' RACE reads. The sample includes roughly 100,000 distinct CDR3 sequences, 10% to 12% seen only once; the top ten take more than 2.5%. Sample: PBMCs. These TCRs come from a female donor with HTLV-1-associated myelopathy (HAM/TSP). The CDR3 runs from the conserved cysteine through the conserved F or W. Each record gives: D gene, V gene, clone size, J gene, CDR3 protein, CDR3 DNA. D genes are given only for firm matches. Clone size, where shown, is once, few, many, or a class for clones that have expanded.

D gene: NA
V gene: TRBV5-1
clone size: many
J gene: TRBJ2-3
CDR3 protein: CASSLGRGEADTQYF
CDR3 DNA: TGCGCCAGCAGCTTGGGCCGGGGTGAAGCAGATACGCAGTATTTT

D gene: TRBD1
V gene: TRBV5-1
clone size: many
J gene: TRBJ2-1
CDR3 protein: CASSLVGGLYNEQFF
CDR3 DNA: TGCGCCAGCAGCTTGGTAGGGGGCCTCTACAATGAGCAGTTCTTC

D gene: NA
V gene: TRBV29-1
clone size: many
J gene: TRBJ2-2
CDR3 protein: CSVGVLHNTGELFF
CDR3 DNA: TGCAGCGTGGGGGTACTCCATAACACCGGGGAGCTGTTTTTT

D gene: NA
V gene: TRBV5-1
clone size: NA
J gene: TRBJ1-5
CDR3 protein: CASSLGVGGFQPQHF
CDR3 DNA: TGCGCCAGCAGCTTGGGGGTAGGGGGGTTTCAGCCCCAGCATTTT

D gene: TRBD1
V gene: TRBV5-1
clone size: many
J gene: TRBJ1-5
CDR3 protein: CASSLGRGPAQPQHF
CDR3 DNA: TGCGCCAGCAGCTTGGGGAGGGGGCCTGCTCAGCCCCAGCATTTT

D gene: NA
V gene: TRBV12-3/TRBV12-4
clone size: few
J gene: TRBJ1-3
CDR3 protein: CASSLTGSAGNTIYF
CDR3 DNA: TGTGCCAGCAGTTTAACAGGCTCTGCTGGAAACACCATATATTTT

D gene: NA
V gene: TRBV10-3
clone size: few
J gene: TRBJ2-4
CDR3 protein: CGRGRIAKNIQYF
CDR3 DNA: TGTGGAAGGGGACGGATAGCCAAAAACATTCAGTACTTC

D gene: NA
V gene: TRBV20-1
clone size: many
J gene: TRBJ2-3
CDR3 protein: CSASPPAQGDTQYF
CDR3 DNA: TGCAGTGCTAGCCCTCCCGCCCAAGGGGATACGCAGTATTTT

D gene: NA
V gene: TRBV27
clone size: many
J gene: TRBJ2-7
CDR3 protein: CASSRRWGAHEQYF
CDR3 DNA: TGTGCCAGCAGTCGACGTTGGGGGGCCCACGAGCAGTACTTC

D gene: TRBD1
V gene: TRBV5-1
clone size: many
J gene: TRBJ1-5
CDR3 protein: CASSLRQGDQPQHF
CDR3 DNA: TGCGCCAGCAGCTTGAGACAGGGTGATCAGCCCCAGCATTTT

D gene: NA
V gene: TRBV9
clone size: many
J gene: TRBJ1-6
CDR3 protein: CASSKGGGPGSPLHF
CDR3 DNA: TGTGCCAGCAGTAAAGGTGGCGGACCTGGATCACCCCTCCACTTT

D gene: NA
V gene: TRBV7-2
clone size: many
J gene: TRBJ2-3
CDR3 protein: CASSLSGRVTGVATDTQYF
CDR3 DNA: TGTGCCAGCAGCTTATCTGGGCGGGTCACGGGGGTAGCCACAGATACGCAGTATTTT

D gene: NA
V gene: TRBV5-1
clone size: NA
J gene: TRBJ2-1
CDR3 protein: CASSRWGGNHNEQFF
CDR3 DNA: TGCGCCAGCAGCCGGTGGGGGGGCAATCACAATGAGCAGTTCTTC

D gene: NA
V gene: TRBV5-1
clone size: many
J gene: TRBJ2-1
CDR3 protein: CASSSRLQDRYNEQFF
CDR3 DNA: TGCGCCAGCAGCTCCCGGCTGCAGGACCGTTACAATGAGCAGTTCTTC

D gene: NA
V gene: TRBV7-2
clone size: many
J gene: TRBJ2-1
CDR3 protein: CASSPWTVPNEQFF
CDR3 DNA: TGTGCCAGCAGCCCGTGGACAGTGCCGAATGAGCAGTTCTTC

D gene: NA
V gene: TRBV3-1
clone size: many
J gene: TRBJ2-1
CDR3 protein: CASSPPSGRNNEQFF
CDR3 DNA: TGTGCCAGCAGCCCGCCCTCGGGGCGGAACAATGAGCAGTTCTTC

D gene: NA
V gene: TRBV3-1
clone size: NA
J gene: TRBJ2-7
CDR3 protein: CASSQGQVRRTSAYEQYF
CDR3 DNA: TGTGCCAGCAGCCAAGGCCAGGTTAGAAGGACCTCGGCCTACGAGCAGTACTTC

D gene: NA
V gene: TRBV4-1
clone size: many
J gene: TRBJ2-5
CDR3 protein: CASSQERVVETQYF
CDR3 DNA: TGCGCCAGCAGCCAAGAAAGGGTAGTCGAGACCCAGTACTTC

D gene: TRBD1
V gene: TRBV5-8
clone size: many
J gene: TRBJ1-1
CDR3 protein: CASSFRQGGNTEAFF
CDR3 DNA: TGTGCCAGCAGCTTTCGACAGGGGGGGAACACTGAAGCTTTCTTT

D gene: NA
V gene: TRBV5-6
clone size: many
J gene: TRBJ2-5
CDR3 protein: CASSFGGQETQYF
CDR3 DNA: TGTGCCAGCAGCTTTGGAGGGCAAGAGACCCAGTACTTC

D gene: NA
V gene: TRBV6-5
clone size: many
J gene: TRBJ2-2
CDR3 protein: CASSRQRTQGAGELFF
CDR3 DNA: TGTGCCAGCAGCCGCCAACGAACCCAAGGTGCCGGGGAGCTGTTTTTT

D gene: NA
V gene: TRBV5-1
clone size: many
J gene: TRBJ2-3
CDR3 protein: CASSLDGFTDTQYF
CDR3 DNA: TGCGCCAGCAGCTTGGACGGATTCACAGATACGCAGTATTTT

D gene: NA
V gene: TRBV21-1
clone size: many
J gene: TRBJ1-6
CDR3 protein: CASSANQQGRDSPLHF
CDR3 DNA: TGTGCCAGCAGCGCCAATCAACAGGGTAGGGATTCACCCCTCCACTTT

D gene: NA
V gene: TRBV6-1
clone size: many
J gene: TRBJ1-5
CDR3 protein: CASSDQTDQPQHF
CDR3 DNA: TGTGCCAGCAGTGACCAGACAGATCAGCCCCAGCATTTT

D gene: TRBD1
V gene: TRBV28
clone size: NA
J gene: TRBJ2-1
CDR3 protein: CASRRGTVAYNEQFF
CDR3 DNA: TGTGCCAGCAGGAGAGGGACAGTAGCCTACAATGAGCAGTTCTTC

D gene: NA
V gene: TRBV20-1
clone size: many
J gene: TRBJ2-1
CDR3 protein: CSALGMGGQNNEQFF
CDR3 DNA: TGCAGTGCTCTTGGCATGGGGGGCCAGAACAATGAGCAGTTCTTC

D gene: NA
V gene: TRBV5-1
clone size: many
J gene: TRBJ2-1
CDR3 protein: CVSSLGLKSEQFF
CDR3 DNA: TGCGTCAGCAGCTTGGGGTTAAAGTCTGAGCAGTTCTTC

D gene: NA
V gene: TRBV7-3
clone size: many
J gene: TRBJ1-1
CDR3 protein: CASSASGAANTEAFF
CDR3 DNA: TGTGCCAGCAGCGCCTCCGGGGCGGCCAACACTGAAGCTTTCTTT

D gene: NA
V gene: TRBV20-1
clone size: many
J gene: TRBJ2-2
CDR3 protein: CSANSRLTNTGELFF
CDR3 DNA: TGCAGTGCCAATTCCAGGCTTACTAACACCGGGGAGCTGTTTTTT

D gene: TRBD1
V gene: TRBV5-1
clone size: many
J gene: TRBJ2-3
CDR3 protein: CASSTQGATDTQYF
CDR3 DNA: TGCGCCAGCAGCACACAGGGGGCGACAGATACGCAGTATTTT

D gene: NA
V gene: TRBV18
clone size: few
J gene: TRBJ2-2
CDR3 protein: CASSQGQLANTGELFF
CDR3 DNA: TGTGCCAGCTCGCAAGGACAGCTTGCGAACACCGGGGAGCTGTTTTTT

D gene: NA
V gene: TRBV5-1
clone size: many
J gene: TRBJ1-6
CDR3 protein: CASSLVARGNSPLHF
CDR3 DNA: TGCGCCAGCAGCTTGGTCGCGAGGGGGAATTCACCCCTCCACTTT

D gene: NA
V gene: TRBV5-1
clone size: many
J gene: TRBJ2-2
CDR3 protein: CASSLGDFGNTGELFF
CDR3 DNA: TGCGCCAGCAGCTTGGGGGACTTCGGGAACACCGGGGAGCTGTTTTTT

D gene: TRBD1
V gene: TRBV5-1
clone size: many
J gene: TRBJ2-2
CDR3 protein: CASRQGQINTGELFF
CDR3 DNA: TGCGCCAGCAGGCAGGGACAGATCAACACCGGGGAGCTGTTTTTT

D gene: NA
V gene: TRBV6-5
clone size: many
J gene: TRBJ2-7
CDR3 protein: CASSGAGTYEQYF
CDR3 DNA: TGTGCCAGCAGTGGGGCAGGTACCTACGAGCAGTACTTC

D gene: NA
V gene: TRBV12-3/TRBV12-4
clone size: many
J gene: TRBJ2-5
CDR3 protein: CASTQGQETQYF
CDR3 DNA: TGTGCCAGCACTCAGGGCCAAGAGACCCAGTACTTC

D gene: NA
V gene: TRBV12-3/TRBV12-4
clone size: many
J gene: TRBJ1-6
CDR3 protein: CASSFKNNSPLHF
CDR3 DNA: TGTGCCAGCAGTTTCAAAAATAATTCACCCCTCCACTTT

D gene: NA
V gene: TRBV29-1
clone size: many
J gene: TRBJ2-7
CDR3 protein: CSVGPFSYEQYF
CDR3 DNA: TGCAGCGTGGGACCCTTCTCCTACGAGCAGTACTTC

D gene: NA
V gene: TRBV5-1
clone size: many
J gene: TRBJ2-3
CDR3 protein: CASSPKNMGAGTDTQYF
CDR3 DNA: TGCGCCAGCAGCCCCAAAAATATGGGGGCCGGGACAGATACGCAGTATTTT

D gene: NA
V gene: TRBV6-2/TRBV6-3
clone size: many
J gene: TRBJ2-2
CDR3 protein: CASSYSSSYGELFF
CDR3 DNA: TGTGCCAGCAGTTACTCGAGCTCCTACGGGGAGCTGTTTTTT

D gene: NA
V gene: TRBV2
clone size: NA
J gene: TRBJ2-3
CDR3 protein: CASSESLFLDSSTDTQYF
CDR3 DNA: TGTGCCAGCAGTGAATCACTGTTTCTCGATTCTAGCACAGATACGCAGTATTTT

D gene: NA
V gene: TRBV5-5
clone size: many
J gene: TRBJ2-2
CDR3 protein: CASSFSHGELFF
CDR3 DNA: TGTGCCAGCAGCTTCTCTCACGGGGAGCTGTTTTTT

D gene: NA
V gene: TRBV5-5
clone size: many
J gene: TRBJ1-2
CDR3 protein: CASSLAVGNYGYTF
CDR3 DNA: TGTGCCAGCAGCTTGGCGGTGGGTAACTATGGCTACACCTTC

D gene: NA
V gene: TRBV11-2
clone size: many
J gene: TRBJ2-3
CDR3 protein: CASSLAKAGTDTQYF
CDR3 DNA: TGTGCCAGCAGCTTAGCGAAGGCAGGCACAGATACGCAGTATTTT

D gene: NA
V gene: TRBV28
clone size: NA
J gene: TRBJ2-7
CDR3 protein: CASSLSTRDLSYEQYF
CDR3 DNA: TGTGCCAGCAGTTTATCCACCCGGGACTTGAGCTACGAGCAGTACTTC

D gene: TRBD2
V gene: TRBV27
clone size: few
J gene: TRBJ2-1
CDR3 protein: CASSFPLRGGIREQFF
CDR3 DNA: TGTGCCAGCAGTTTCCCTTTGCGGGGGGGAATCCGGGAGCAGTTCTTC

D gene: NA
V gene: TRBV15
clone size: few
J gene: TRBJ2-1
CDR3 protein: CATSRGDAVGYNEQFF
CDR3 DNA: TGTGCCACCAGCAGAGGTGACGCGGTGGGTTACAATGAGCAGTTCTTC

D gene: NA
V gene: TRBV5-5
clone size: few
J gene: TRBJ2-4
CDR3 protein: CASSLVYGFGKNIQYF
CDR3 DNA: TGTGCCAGCAGCTTGGTTTACGGGTTCGGCAAAAACATTCAGTACTTC

D gene: TRBD1
V gene: TRBV5-1
clone size: many
J gene: TRBJ2-3
CDR3 protein: CASSLPGQGADTQYF
CDR3 DNA: TGCGCCAGCAGCTTACCCGGACAGGGGGCAGATACGCAGTATTTT

D gene: NA
V gene: TRBV5-1
clone size: NA
J gene: TRBJ2-1
CDR3 protein: CASSAGLSLFPAEQFF
CDR3 DNA: TGCGCCAGCAGCGCAGGACTATCACTGTTTCCCGCTGAGCAGTTCTTC

D gene: NA
V gene: TRBV20-1
clone size: many
J gene: TRBJ1-3
CDR3 protein: CSARSQGAGNTIYF
CDR3 DNA: TGCAGTGCTAGATCCCAGGGTGCTGGAAACACCATATATTTT

D gene: NA
V gene: TRBV14
clone size: many
J gene: TRBJ2-7
CDR3 protein: CASSQVGQIYEQYF
CDR3 DNA: TGTGCCAGCAGCCAAGTCGGGCAGATCTACGAGCAGTACTTC

D gene: TRBD2
V gene: TRBV7-2
clone size: few
J gene: TRBJ2-1
CDR3 protein: CASSSSGGAGNEQFF
CDR3 DNA: TGTGCCAGCAGCTCCAGCGGGGGGGCGGGGAATGAGCAGTTCTTC

D gene: TRBD2
V gene: TRBV5-1
clone size: NA
J gene: TRBJ2-5
CDR3 protein: CASSLDPAGNQETQYF
CDR3 DNA: TGCGCCAGCAGCTTGGATCCAGCGGGGAACCAAGAGACCCAGTACTTC

D gene: TRBD1
V gene: TRBV4-1
clone size: many
J gene: TRBJ1-5
CDR3 protein: CASSPWEGASNQPQHF
CDR3 DNA: TGCGCCAGCAGCCCCTGGGAGGGGGCGAGCAATCAGCCCCAGCATTTT

D gene: TRBD1
V gene: TRBV5-1
clone size: many
J gene: TRBJ2-7
CDR3 protein: CASSSQGASHYEQYF
CDR3 DNA: TGCGCCAGCAGCTCCCAGGGGGCGAGTCACTACGAGCAGTACTTC

D gene: TRBD1
V gene: TRBV19
clone size: NA
J gene: TRBJ1-2
CDR3 protein: CASEQGAVGYGYTF
CDR3 DNA: TGTGCCAGTGAACAGGGGGCCGTCGGTTATGGCTACACCTTC

D gene: TRBD1
V gene: TRBV7-9
clone size: NA
J gene: TRBJ2-3
CDR3 protein: CASSSGTAAQYF
CDR3 DNA: TGTGCCAGCAGTTCCGGGACAGCGGCGCAGTATTTT

D gene: NA
V gene: TRBV20-1
clone size: NA
J gene: TRBJ1-2
CDR3 protein: CSARNEAAGKCPNGYTF
CDR3 DNA: TGCAGTGCTAGAAACGAGGCAGCGGGGAAGTGTCCCAATGGCTACACCTTC